This T cell receptor (beta chain) was captured in a study of T cell responses to AZD1222 COVID-19 vaccine (dated by TCRdb to the early 2020s). Some background on the complete study: AZD1222 recipients with second doses at about 4 weeks or about 12 weeks were pooled, because spike-specific TCR depth and breadth did not differ between schedules. TCR sequencing was performed for about 250 trial participants, of whom some 200 were given two doses of AZD1222 and roughly 25 were given two doses of MenACWY control vaccine. Trial participants were enrolled by age into 18-55, 56-69 and 70-plus year subgroups, with roughly 150, 30 and 60 TCR-sequenced participants respectively. The investigation overall reported the following: Most participants were white British and females outnumbered males, and the authors suggested that clonal diversity may have been underestimated. Conclusions about previously exposed vaccinees were limited because only six or seven AZD1222 recipients were SARS-CoV-2 seropositive at baseline. Reportedly, close to half of the unique spike-specific TCRs recognized epitopes lying outside the regions that are mutated in the B.1.351 and B.1.1.7 variants. The vaccine-associated CD4 TCRs covered the entire spike protein, and the dominant responses fell in regions 160-218 and 743-854. Because no day 14 peak-response samples were available, the repertoires could be characterized only after the peak T cell response. After two AZD1222 doses, spike-specific TCR breadth and depth were significantly higher than at day 0 and than in MenACWY recipients. In the small 56-69-year group, the increase in depth fell short of significance, most likely because of low power.

Spanning cysteine to phenylalanine, the CDR3 consists of 13 amino acids. Just CDR3 DNA is preserved here, 39 bases in frame from base 1. The germline V gene yields SQVTM for CDR1 and ANQGSEA for CDR2. Trimming removed 7 bases from V and 1 base from J, leaving 13 bases between the germline ends. Explained via the paper, the time point label denotes: baseline before first vaccination. The vaccinee samples were drawn from two UK trials, COV001 and COV002, one of which was a single-blind randomized controlled phase 2/3 trial testing AZD1222 (ChAdOx1 nCoV-19) in healthy adults. Trial participant PBMC samples were collected at day 0 and day 28 after the second dose for TCRbeta chain sequencing. The CDR3 regions of human TCRbeta chains were analyzed by immunosequencing. In the original analysis: TCRs in the repertoires were compared against a reference library of SARS-CoV-2-specific TCRs that had been generated with the MIRA antigen-specificity platform. Breadth was defined as the fraction of unique TCRs that were SARS-CoV-2-associated, and depth was defined as the fraction of total T cells that were SARS-CoV-2-associated. Using the MIRA data, each spike-specific TCR was mapped to the spike region that the TCR reacts to and placed in a CD4 or CD8 class. Log10-transformed breadth and depth values were compared by one-way ANOVA with Sidak's multiple comparisons tests. Entries here come from immuneACCESS through TCRdb and include only in-frame sequences with V and J called. Some clones fail to appear in such tables; in the studies checked, an unresolved V gene covers under half of the shortfall, and the cause of the remainder is unknown. V, J and clone size are taken as reported in that table, and D and trimming were inferred from the DNA itself. This sample has about 110,000 clones in its table, and 89% of those were observed once. About 7% of the sample comes from the top ten.

Comment on this clone: Its recognized antigen is unknown. It has no much larger one-base neighbor in the sample; base qualities were not kept.

This specimen consisted of peripheral blood, obtained on day 0 of AZD1222 vaccination. The chain is assembled from TRBV29-1 and TRBJ1-1; a confident D gene designation cannot be given. The sequence derives from an adult in good health. The CDR3 reads as follows: CSARPGQNTEAFF. The DNA sequence reads TGCAGCGCACGACCCGGGCAGAACACTGAAGCTTTCTTT. The full variable domain, completed from the reference TRBV29-1 and TRBJ1-1 proteins outside the CDR3, reads SAVISQKPSRDICQRGTSLTIQCQVDSQVTMMFWYRQQPGQSLTLIATANQGSEATYESGFVIDKFPISRPNLTFSTLTVSNMSPEDSSIYLCSARPGQNTEAFFGQGTRLTVV.